The present TCR beta chain was sequenced within a study of OX40 agonist ivuxolimab in advanced cancers. Study details: Age averaged about 66 years (range about 20 to 79), and about 86% were male.

The assay was immunoSEQ multiplex PCR, and TCRdb's table has in-frame clones only and misses some. The sample has almost 85,000 clones; 90% to 95% are singletons. V lost 5 bases and J lost 0, with 11 bases in between. Germline CDR1 SGHTA, CDR2 FQGTGA. This CDR3 is built from 15 residues. This clone was found once. The rearrangement uses TRBV7-3 and TRBJ2-1; weak D call: TRBD1 (6 bases). The specimen comprised CD4+ or CD8+ T cells sorted from blood, sampled in a trial of the OX40 agonist ivuxolimab. This TCR was recovered from an adult with an advanced solid tumor such as melanoma, head and neck, liver or kidney cancer. For the CDR3, the DNA is TGTGCCAGCAGCCAAACAGGGAGCTCCTACAATGAGCAGTTCTTC. This codes for CASSQTGSSYNEQFF.